This T cell receptor beta chain emerged from a study of T cells after posttransplantation cyclophosphamide. Using immunoSEQ multiplex PCR, the repertoire was profiled, and TCRdb retains in-frame clones only, with some absent. Seen here are 30,000 to 40,000 clones, about 90% observed once, and the top ten hold 15%. Per germline, CDR1 ENHRY and CDR2 SYGVKD. Trimming shortened V by 2 bases and J by 6 bases, and 11 bases separated the two germline ends. The CDR3 contains 14 residues. Study conclusions and caveats: TRB overlap between skin or GI tissue T cells and blood was limited. Donor CD8+ memory clones often dominated recipient blood repertoires at later times.

Regarding this clone: Its antigen remains unknown.

This chain links TRBV10-3 with TRBJ1-5, with D possibly matching TRBD1 (5 bases). Sequencing was performed on PBMCs. The clonotype was recovered from a woman aged 40 to 49 with a blood cancer, CMV-positive, and with a related stem cell donor. The CDR3 loop reads CAISEIQGTQPQHF. For the CDR3, the DNA is TGTGCCATCAGTGAGATCCAGGGTACTCAGCCCCAGCATTTT.